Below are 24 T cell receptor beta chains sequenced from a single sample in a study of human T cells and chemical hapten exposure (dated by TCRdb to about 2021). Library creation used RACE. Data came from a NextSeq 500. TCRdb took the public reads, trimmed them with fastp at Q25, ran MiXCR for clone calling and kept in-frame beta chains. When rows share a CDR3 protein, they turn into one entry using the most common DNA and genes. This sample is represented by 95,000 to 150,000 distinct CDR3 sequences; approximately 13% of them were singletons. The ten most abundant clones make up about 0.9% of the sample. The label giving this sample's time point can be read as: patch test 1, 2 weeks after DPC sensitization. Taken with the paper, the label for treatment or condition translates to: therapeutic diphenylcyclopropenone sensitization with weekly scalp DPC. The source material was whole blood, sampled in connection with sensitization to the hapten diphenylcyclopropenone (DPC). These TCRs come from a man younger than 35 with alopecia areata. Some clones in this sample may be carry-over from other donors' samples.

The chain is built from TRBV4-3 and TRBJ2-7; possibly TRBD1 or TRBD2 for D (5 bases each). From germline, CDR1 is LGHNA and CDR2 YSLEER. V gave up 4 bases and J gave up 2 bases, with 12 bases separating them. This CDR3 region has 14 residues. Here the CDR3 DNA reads TGCGCCAGCAGCCCCCGGGGCAGTGCCTACGAGCAGTACTTC. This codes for CASSPRGSAYEQYF.

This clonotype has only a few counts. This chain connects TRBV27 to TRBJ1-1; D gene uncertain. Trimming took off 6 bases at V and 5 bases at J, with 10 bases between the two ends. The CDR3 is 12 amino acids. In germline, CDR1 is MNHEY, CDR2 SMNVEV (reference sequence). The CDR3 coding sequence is TGTGCCAGCAGATCCGGGGTAACTGAAGCTTTCTTT. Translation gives CASRSGVTEAFF.

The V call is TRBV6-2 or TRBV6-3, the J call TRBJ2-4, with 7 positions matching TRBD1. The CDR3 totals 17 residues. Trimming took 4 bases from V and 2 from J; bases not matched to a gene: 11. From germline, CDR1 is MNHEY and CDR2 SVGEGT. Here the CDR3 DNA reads TGTGCCAGCAGTTCTTATAGGGGGCCAGAGTCCAAAAACATTCAGTACTTC. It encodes CASSSYRGPESKNIQYF.

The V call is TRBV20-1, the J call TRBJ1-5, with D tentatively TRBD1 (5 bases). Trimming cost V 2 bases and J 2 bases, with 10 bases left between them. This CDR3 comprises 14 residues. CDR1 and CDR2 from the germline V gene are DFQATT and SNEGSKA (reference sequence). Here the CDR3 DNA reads TGCAGTGCTAGAAGAGGGGAGCGCAATCAGCCCCAGCATTTT. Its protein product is CSARRGERNQPQHF.

The CDR3: CASILTGLAGNQPQHF. The CDR3 DNA reads TGTGCCAGTATCCTCACAGGGCTAGCGGGCAATCAGCCCCAGCATTTT. V gene TRBV19 combines with J gene TRBJ1-5; possible D gene TRBD1, 6 bases. Germline-derived CDR1 and CDR2 are LNHDA and SQIVND (reference sequence). The CDR3 spans 16 residues. Deletions cut 7 bases from V and 2 bases from J, with 18 bases between. Full variable domain (rest looked up from reference TRBV19 and TRBJ1-5): DGGITQSPKYLFRKEGQNVTLSCEQNLNHDAMYWYRQDPGQGLRLIYYSQIVNDFQKGDIAEGYSVSREKKESFPLTVTSAQKNPTAFYLCASILTGLAGNQPQHFGDGTRLSIL.

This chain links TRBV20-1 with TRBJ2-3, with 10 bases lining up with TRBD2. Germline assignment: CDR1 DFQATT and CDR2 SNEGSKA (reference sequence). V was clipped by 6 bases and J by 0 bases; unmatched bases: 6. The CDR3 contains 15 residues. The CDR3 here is CSALAGEVSTDTQYF. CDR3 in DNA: TGCAGTGCCCTAGCGGGGGAAGTTAGCACAGATACGCAGTATTTT.

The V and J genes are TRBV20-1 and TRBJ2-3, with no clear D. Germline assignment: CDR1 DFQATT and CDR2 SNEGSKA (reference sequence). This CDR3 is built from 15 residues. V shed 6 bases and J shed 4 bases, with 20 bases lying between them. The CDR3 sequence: CSARAPASSPDTQYF. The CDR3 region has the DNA TGCAGTGCCCGCGCCCCAGCGTCCAGCCCAGATACGCAGTATTTT.

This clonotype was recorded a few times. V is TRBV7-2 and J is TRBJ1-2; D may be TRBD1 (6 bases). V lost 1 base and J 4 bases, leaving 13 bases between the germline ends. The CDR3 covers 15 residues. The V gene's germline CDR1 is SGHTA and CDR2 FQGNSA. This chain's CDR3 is CASSLEGDIPYGYTF. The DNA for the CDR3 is TGTGCCAGCAGCTTAGAAGGGGACATACCCTATGGCTACACCTTC.

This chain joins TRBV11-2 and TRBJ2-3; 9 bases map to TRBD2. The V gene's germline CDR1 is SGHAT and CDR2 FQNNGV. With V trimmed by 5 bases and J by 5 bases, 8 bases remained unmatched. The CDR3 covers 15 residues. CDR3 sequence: CASSPIAGGQDTQYF. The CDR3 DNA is TGTGCCAGCAGCCCTATCGCGGGGGGGCAAGATACGCAGTATTTT.

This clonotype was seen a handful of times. This chain's CDR3 is CASSEGSSRPDTQYF. CDR3 bases: TGCGCCAGCAGTGAGGGGTCTAGCCGTCCAGATACGCAGTATTTT. The chain recombines TRBV10-2 with TRBJ2-3; a weak D match, TRBD2 (5 bases). Germline V gene data show CDR1 as WSHSY and CDR2 as SAAADI. The V end was cut by 2 bases, the J end by 4 bases, with 13 bases between. CDR3 size: 15 residues.

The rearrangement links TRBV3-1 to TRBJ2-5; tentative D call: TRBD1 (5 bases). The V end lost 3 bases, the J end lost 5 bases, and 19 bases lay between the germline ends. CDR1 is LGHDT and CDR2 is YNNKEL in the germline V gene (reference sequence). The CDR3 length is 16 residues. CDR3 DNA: TGTGCCAGCAGCCACGAACAGGTTGCCGCATCGGAGACCCAGTACTTC. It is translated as CASSHEQVAASETQYF.

The CDR3 sequence is CASSLNREVNIQYF. DNA for the CDR3: TGTGCCAGCAGCTTGAACAGGGAAGTCAACATTCAGTACTTC. V is TRBV5-4 and J is TRBJ2-4, with TRBD1 as a possible D gene (6 bases). V lost 1 base, J lost 7 bases, and 12 bases lay in between. This CDR3 has 14 amino acids. Germline V lookup: CDR1 SGHNT, CDR2 YYREEE (reference sequence).

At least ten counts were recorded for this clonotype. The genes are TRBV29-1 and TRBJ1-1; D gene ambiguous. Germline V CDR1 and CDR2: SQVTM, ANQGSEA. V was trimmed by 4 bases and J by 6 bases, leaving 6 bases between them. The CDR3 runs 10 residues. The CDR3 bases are TGCAGCGTTGCTGGACCTGAAGCTTTCTTT. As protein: CSVAGPEAFF.

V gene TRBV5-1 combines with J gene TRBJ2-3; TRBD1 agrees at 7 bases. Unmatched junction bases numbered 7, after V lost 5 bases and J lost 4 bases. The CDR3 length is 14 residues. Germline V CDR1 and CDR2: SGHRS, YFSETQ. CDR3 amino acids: CASRNDRAADTQYF. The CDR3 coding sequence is TGCGCCAGCAGAAATGACAGGGCTGCAGATACGCAGTATTTT.

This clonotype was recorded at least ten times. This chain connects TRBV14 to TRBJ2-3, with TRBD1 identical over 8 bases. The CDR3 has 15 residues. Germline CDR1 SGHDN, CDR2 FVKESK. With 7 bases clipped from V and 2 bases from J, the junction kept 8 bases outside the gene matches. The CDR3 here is CASNTRQGPTDTQYF. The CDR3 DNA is TGTGCCAGCAACACAAGACAGGGGCCCACAGATACGCAGTATTTT.

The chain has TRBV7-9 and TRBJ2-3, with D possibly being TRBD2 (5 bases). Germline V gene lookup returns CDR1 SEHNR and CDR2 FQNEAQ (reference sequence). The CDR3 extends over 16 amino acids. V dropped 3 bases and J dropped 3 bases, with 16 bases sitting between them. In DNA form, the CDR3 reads TGTGCCAGCAGCTTTACCCGGGAACCTAGTACAGATACGCAGTATTTT. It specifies CASSFTREPSTDTQYF. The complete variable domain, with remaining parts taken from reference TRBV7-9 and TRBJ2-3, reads DTGVSQNPRHKITKRGQNVTFRCDPISEHNRLYWYRQTLGQGPEFLTYFQNEAQLEKSRLLSDRFSAERPKGSFSTLEIQRTEQGDSAMYLCASSFTREPSTDTQYFGPGTRLTVL.

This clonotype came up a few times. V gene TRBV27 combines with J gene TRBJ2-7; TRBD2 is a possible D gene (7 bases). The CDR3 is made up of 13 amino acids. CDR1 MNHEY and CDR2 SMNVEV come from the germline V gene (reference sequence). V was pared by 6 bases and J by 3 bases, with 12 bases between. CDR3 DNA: TGTGCCAGCAGCCTAGGGGGGGACTACGAGCAGTACGTC. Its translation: CASSLGGDYEQYV.

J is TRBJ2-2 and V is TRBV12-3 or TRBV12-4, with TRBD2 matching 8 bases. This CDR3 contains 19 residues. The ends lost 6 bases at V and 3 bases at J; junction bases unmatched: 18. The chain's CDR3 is CASRPKRGIPSGYTGELFF. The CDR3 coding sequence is TGTGCCAGCAGGCCTAAGCGGGGGATCCCGTCGGGGTACACCGGGGAGCTGTTTTTT.

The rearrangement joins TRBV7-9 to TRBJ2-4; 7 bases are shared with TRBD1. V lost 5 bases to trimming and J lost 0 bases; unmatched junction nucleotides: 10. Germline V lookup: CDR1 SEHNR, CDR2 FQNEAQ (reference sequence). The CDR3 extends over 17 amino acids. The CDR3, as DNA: TGTGCCAGCAGCCCTCAGACAGGGATTCTAGCCAAAAACATTCAGTACTTC. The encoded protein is CASSPQTGILAKNIQYF.

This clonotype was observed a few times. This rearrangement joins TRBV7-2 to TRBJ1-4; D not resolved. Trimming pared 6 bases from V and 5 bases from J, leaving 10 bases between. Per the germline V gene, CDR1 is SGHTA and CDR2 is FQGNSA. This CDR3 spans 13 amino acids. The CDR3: CASRQEWNEKLFF. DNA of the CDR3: TGTGCCAGCAGGCAGGAATGGAATGAAAAACTGTTTTTT.

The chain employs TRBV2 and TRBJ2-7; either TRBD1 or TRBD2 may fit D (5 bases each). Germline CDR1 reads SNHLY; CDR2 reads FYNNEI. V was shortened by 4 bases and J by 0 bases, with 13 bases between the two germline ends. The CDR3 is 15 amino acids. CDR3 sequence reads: CASSAGPKSSYEQYV. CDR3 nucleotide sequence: TGTGCCAGCAGTGCGGGACCCAAGAGCTCCTACGAGCAGTACGTC.

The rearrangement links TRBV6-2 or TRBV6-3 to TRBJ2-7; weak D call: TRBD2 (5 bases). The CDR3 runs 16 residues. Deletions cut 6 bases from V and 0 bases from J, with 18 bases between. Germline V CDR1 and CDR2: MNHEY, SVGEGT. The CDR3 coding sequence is TGTGCCAGCAGCACAAGGACGGGAATTAGCTCCTACGAGCAGTACGTC. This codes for CASSTRTGISSYEQYV.

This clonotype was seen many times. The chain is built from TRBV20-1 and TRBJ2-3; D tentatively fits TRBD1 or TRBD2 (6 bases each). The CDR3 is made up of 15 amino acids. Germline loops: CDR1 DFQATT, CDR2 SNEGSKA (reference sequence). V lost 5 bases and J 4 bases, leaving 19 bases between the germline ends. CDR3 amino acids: CSAPGGQGEADTQYF. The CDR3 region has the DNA TGCAGTGCTCCCGGGGGACAAGGGGAAGCAGATACGCAGTATTTT.

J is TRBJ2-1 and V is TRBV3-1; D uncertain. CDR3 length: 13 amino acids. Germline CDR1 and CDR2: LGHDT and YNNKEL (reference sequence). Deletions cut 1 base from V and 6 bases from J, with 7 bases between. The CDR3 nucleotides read TGTGCCAGCAGCCAAGGTAGCAGCAATGAGCAGTTCTTC. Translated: CASSQGSSNEQFF.